The 23 T cell receptor beta chains given below trace back to one sample, sequenced in a study of blood T cell repertoires in COVID-19. Measured with immunoSEQ multiplex PCR; TCRdb has only the in-frame clones, and not every one. The sample contains about 47,000 clones, approximately 78% of which appear only once. The sequencing sample was made of peripheral blood. The receptors stem from a human donor with acute or convalescent COVID-19. The donor label of this sample is uncertain.

The chain carries TRBV4-3 and TRBJ1-2, with 7 bases that match TRBD1. V gave up 4 bases and J gave up 4 bases; unmatched junction bases: 6. Germline CDR1 and CDR2: LGHNA and YSLEER. This CDR3 is 14 amino acids long. In nucleotides, the CDR3 is TGCGCCAGCAGCCCAACACGGGACAGCTATGGCTACACCTTC. This encodes CASSPTRDSYGYTF.

The chain carries TRBV5-1 and TRBJ1-2; D perhaps matches TRBD1 (5 bases). The CDR3 length is 12 residues. Germline V gene lookup returns CDR1 SGHRS and CDR2 YFSETQ. The germline V and J ends were trimmed by 4 bases and 3 bases, with 7 bases remaining between them. CDR3 bases: TGCGCCAGCAGCATGACAGACTATGGCTACACCTTC. It codes for CASSMTDYGYTF. Supplemented by reference TRBV5-1 and TRBJ1-2, the full variable domain reads KAGVTQTPRYLIKTRGQQVTLSCSPISGHRSVSWYQQTPGQGLQFLFEYFSETQRNKGNFPGRFSGRQFSNSRSEMNVSTLELGDSALYLCASSMTDYGYTFGSGTRLTVV.

The rearrangement joins TRBV6-5 to TRBJ2-3; D is uncertain. Between the trimmed V and J ends, which lost 6 bases and 6 bases, there was a span of 10 bases. Germline CDR1 and CDR2: MNHEY and SVGAGI. The CDR3 length is 12 residues. The DNA for the CDR3 is TGTGCCAGCAGCAATGGGCGCGATACGCAGTATTTT. Protein sequence: CASSNGRDTQYF.

J is TRBJ1-1 and V is TRBV21-1. TRBV21-1 is given as a pseudogene. The CDR3 length is 12 residues. CDR3 protein: CAKPRLSAEAFF. The CDR3 DNA is TGTGCAAAGCCCCGGCTAAGCGCTGAAGCTTTCTTT.

The CDR3 sequence: CATRSGSSYNEQFF. The CDR3 DNA follows: TGTGCCACCCGTAGCGGGAGCTCCTACAATGAGCAGTTCTTC. The chain combines TRBV24-1 with TRBJ2-1; 9 nucleotides align to TRBD2. With V trimmed by 9 bases and J by 0 bases, 2 bases remained unmatched. The CDR3 covers 14 residues. Germline V gene sequence: CDR1 KGHDR, CDR2 SFDVKD.

This clone was counted once. The gene calls are TRBV28 and TRBJ1-2; D gene unclear. Per the germline V gene, CDR1 is MDHEN and CDR2 is SYDVKM. V shed 6 bases and J shed 4 bases, with 12 bases lying between them. This CDR3 spans 13 amino acids. The CDR3 DNA sequence: TGTGCCAGCAGATCAGGAAGCCTCTATGGCTACACCTTC. It yields the protein CASRSGSLYGYTF.

The rearrangement joins TRBV30 to TRBJ2-7; tentative D call: TRBD2 (6 bases). The length of the CDR3 is 12 residues. Germline CDR1 and CDR2: GTSNPN and SVGIG (reference sequence). The V end lost 3 bases, the J end lost 7 bases, and 13 bases lay between the germline ends. CDR3 sequence reads: CAWRGLTEEQYF. In DNA, the CDR3 is TGTGCCTGGAGGGGACTCACTGAGGAGCAGTACTTC. Variable domain in full (rest from reference TRBV30 and TRBJ2-7): SQTIHQWPATLVQPVGSPLSLECTVEGTSNPNLYWYRQAAGRGLQLLFYSVGIGQISSEVPQNLSASRPQDRQFILSSKKLLLSDSGFYLCAWRGLTEEQYFGPGTRLTVT.

The chain has TRBV3-1 (or the pseudogene TRBV3-2) and TRBJ2-7; 10 nucleotides line up with TRBD2. There are 15 residues in the CDR3. The trim removed 1 base at V and 3 bases at J, leaving 3 bases unmatched. Germline values: CDR1 LGHDT, CDR2 YNNKEL (reference sequence). CDR3 DNA: TGTGCCAGCAGCCAAGGGACTAGCGGATTCTACGAGCAGTACTTC. It is translated as CASSQGTSGFYEQYF.

The chain carries TRBV18 and TRBJ2-5; 11 bases are shared with TRBD2. CDR1 and CDR2 (germline): KGHSH, LQKENI. The J segment lost 5 bases and the V segment lost 3 bases, leaving 14 bases of the junction unmatched. The CDR3 contains 18 residues. The CDR3 sequence: CASSPNAGLTSGKETQYF. CDR3 coding DNA: TGTGCCAGCTCACCTAACGCGGGACTGACTAGCGGGAAGGAGACCCAGTACTTC.

This chain connects TRBV18 to TRBJ2-5; D possibly corresponds to TRBD1 (6 bases). V lost 3 bases to trimming and J lost 1 base, with 12 bases between them. The CDR3 consists of 15 residues. Germline V gene data show CDR1 as KGHSH and CDR2 as LQKENI. The CDR3 DNA reads TGTGCCAGCTCACCGAGGGGGTCTGGCCAAGAGACCCAGTACTTC. Its translation is CASSPRGSGQETQYF.

The chain has TRBV9 and TRBJ2-2; 10 bases match TRBD2. V was pared by 0 bases and J by 4 bases, with 15 bases of the junction left unmatched. Per germline, CDR1 SGDLS and CDR2 YYNGEE. The CDR3 has 20 amino acids. As DNA, the CDR3 is TGTGCCAGCAGCGTAGCAACTGGGGGAGCGGGGGGGCGGAGCACCGGGGAGCTGTTTTTT. This encodes CASSVATGGAGGRSTGELFF.

CDR3 residues: CASSLGAGTGNEQYF. The CDR3 nucleotides read TGTGCCAGCAGTTTAGGGGCGGGGACAGGGAATGAGCAGTACTTC. The rearrangement uses TRBV28 and TRBJ2-7; 9 bases map to TRBD1. CDR3 length equals 15 residues. V gave up 2 bases and J gave up 7 bases; unmatched junction bases: 9. The germline CDR1 and CDR2 sequences are MDHEN and SYDVKM. Variable domain in full (rest from reference TRBV28 and TRBJ2-7): DVKVTQSSRYLVKRTGEKVFLECVQDMDHENMFWYRQDPGLGLRLIYFSYDVKMKEKGDIPEGYSVSREKKERFSLILESASTNQTSMYLCASSLGAGTGNEQYFGPGTRLTVT.

The rearrangement uses TRBV5-1 and TRBJ1-1; D is ambiguous. The CDR3 runs to 15 residues. Trimming took 4 bases from V and 4 from J, leaving 17 bases between them. The germline V gene has CDR1 SGHRS and CDR2 YFSETQ. CDR3: CASSKSPTTSTEAFF. The CDR3 region has the DNA TGCGCCAGCAGCAAGAGCCCTACCACGAGCACTGAAGCTTTCTTT.

V gene TRBV9 combines with J gene TRBJ1-6; no firm D call. The CDR3 runs 15 residues. Trimming shortened V by 0 bases and J by 3 bases, and 7 bases separated the two germline ends. Per germline, CDR1 SGDLS and CDR2 YYNGEE. The CDR3 loop reads CASSVDGDYNSPLHF. Here the CDR3 DNA reads TGTGCCAGCAGCGTAGACGGTGACTATAATTCACCCCTCCACTTT.

This chain uses TRBV29-1 with TRBJ2-1; D gene uncertain. The V end was cut by 0 bases, the J end by 5 bases, with 17 bases between. Germline values: CDR1 SQVTM, CDR2 ANQGSEA. The CDR3 is 16 amino acids. The CDR3 nucleotides are TGCAGCGTTGAAGACCCCGGTTCGGAGCGCGACAATGAGCAGTTCTTC. Translated, it gives CSVEDPGSERDNEQFF.

CDR3 region: CASSWDRAGTGELFF. CDR3 bases: TGCGCCAGCAGCTGGGACAGGGCAGGCACCGGGGAGCTGTTTTTT. This chain joins TRBV5-1 and TRBJ2-2; 9 nucleotides match TRBD1. CDR3 length: 15 residues. The ends lost 3 bases at V and 4 bases at J; junction bases unmatched: 4. Per the germline V gene, CDR1 is SGHRS and CDR2 is YFSETQ.

V and J are TRBV6-6 and TRBJ1-2; TRBD1 matches at 10 bases. Germline V gene lookup returns CDR1 MNHNY and CDR2 SVGAGI (reference sequence). The CDR3 totals 14 residues. Trimming cost V 6 bases and J 4 bases; bases outside gene matches: 5. The DNA of the CDR3 is TGTGCCAGCAGGAGGGACAGGGGCAGCTATGGCTACACCTTC. It translates to CASRRDRGSYGYTF.

The gene calls are TRBV6-1 and TRBJ2-1, with D possibly TRBD2 on 5 matching bases. The CDR3 loop spans 17 amino acids. V was cut by 1 base and J by 0 bases, with 13 bases left in between. The germline V gene encodes CDR1 MNHNS and CDR2 SASEGT. The CDR3 bases are TGTGCCAGCAGTGAAGGGTGGAAGGCGGGCTCCTACAATGAGCAGTTCTTC. Protein product: CASSEGWKAGSYNEQFF.

The chain links TRBV19 to TRBJ1-5; no firm D call. V shed 3 bases and J shed 0 bases, with 21 bases lying between them. The CDR3 sequence is 19 residues long. The V gene's germline CDR1 is LNHDA and CDR2 SQIVND (reference sequence). This CDR3 is CASSMSLSRGLSSNQPQHF. CDR3 bases: TGTGCCAGTAGTATGTCCTTAAGCCGAGGTCTCTCTAGCAATCAGCCCCAGCATTTT.

V and J are TRBV3-1 (or the pseudogene TRBV3-2) and TRBJ2-7; 10 bases are a match to TRBD1. Looked up from germline, CDR1 is LGHDT and CDR2 is YNNKEL (reference sequence). This CDR3 comprises 16 residues. V shed 0 bases and J 2 bases; nucleotides not matched to a gene: 4. The CDR3 DNA reads TGTGCCAGCAGCCAAGACCGGACAGGGGGTCCCTACGAGCAGTACTTC. It encodes CASSQDRTGGPYEQYF.

This clone is medium-sized by share. V is TRBV28 and J is TRBJ2-7; tentative D call: TRBD1 (6 bases). CDR3 length: 14 residues. Per the germline V gene, CDR1 is MDHEN and CDR2 is SYDVKM. V was shortened by 8 bases and J by 7 bases, with 21 bases between the two germline ends. CDR3 residues: CASRHERGFREQYF. CDR3 nucleotides: TGTGCCAGCCGACATGAGAGGGGGTTCCGTGAGCAGTACTTC. Based on the CDR3 plus reference TRBV28 and TRBJ2-7, the full variable domain is DVKVTQSSRYLVKRTGEKVFLECVQDMDHENMFWYRQDPGLGLRLIYFSYDVKMKEKGDIPEGYSVSREKKERFSLILESASTNQTSMYLCASRHERGFREQYFGPGTRLTVT.

V and J are TRBV28 and TRBJ1-5; D not certain. Trimming cost V 5 bases and J 7 bases, with 18 bases left between them. The CDR3 contains 15 residues. Per the germline V gene, CDR1 is MDHEN and CDR2 is SYDVKM. CDR3 DNA sequence: TGTGCCAGCAGTCCAACCCTACTCGAGATCCAGCCCCAGCATTTT. It specifies CASSPTLLEIQPQHF.

The chain joins TRBV10-1 to TRBJ2-3; 10 nucleotides agree with TRBD2. V trimming: 4 bases; J trimming: 5 bases; junction bases outside the gene matches: 9. Germline-derived CDR1 and CDR2 are WNHNN and SYGVQD (reference sequence). CDR3 size: 16 residues. The CDR3 DNA follows: TGCGCCAGCAGTGGACAGCGGGGGGGCCAAAGAGATACGCAGTATTTT. Its protein is CASSGQRGGQRDTQYF.